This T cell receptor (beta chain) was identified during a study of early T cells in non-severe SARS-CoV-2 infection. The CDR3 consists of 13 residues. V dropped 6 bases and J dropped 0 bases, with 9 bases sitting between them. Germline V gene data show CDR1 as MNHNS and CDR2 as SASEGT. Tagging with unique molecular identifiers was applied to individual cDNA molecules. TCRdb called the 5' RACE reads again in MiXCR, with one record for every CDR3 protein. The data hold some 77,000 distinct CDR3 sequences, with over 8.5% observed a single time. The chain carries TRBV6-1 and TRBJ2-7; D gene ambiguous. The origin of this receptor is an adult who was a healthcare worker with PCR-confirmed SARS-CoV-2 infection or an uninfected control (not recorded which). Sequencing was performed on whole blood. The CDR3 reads CASRDGASYEQYF. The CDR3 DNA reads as TGTGCCAGCAGGGACGGTGCCTCCTACGAGCAGTACTTC.